These 16 T cell receptor beta chains came from one sample sequenced in a study of T cell clones after liver transplantation. Here immunoSEQ multiplex PCR was the method, and the copy in TCRdb shows in-frame clones only, minus some. In the table there are tens of thousands of clones, approximately 77% of which are singletons. The sample in question was CD4+ T cells from blood, obtained at the 22-month timepoint. These receptor sequences come from a human patient who received a liver transplant. The T cells may partly be graft donor cells.

The V and J genes are TRBV19 and TRBJ1-4; no reliable D call. The V end was cut by 4 bases, the J end by 5 bases, with 11 bases between. The CDR3 runs to 14 residues. CDR1 LNHDA and CDR2 SQIVND come from the germline V gene (reference sequence). The CDR3 loop is CASSTAAVNEKLFF. CDR3 bases: TGTGCCAGTAGTACGGCCGCCGTCAATGAAAAACTGTTTTTT. Full variable domain (missing parts from reference TRBV19 and TRBJ1-4): DGGITQSPKYLFRKEGQNVTLSCEQNLNHDAMYWYRQDPGQGLRLIYYSQIVNDFQKGDIAEGYSVSREKKESFPLTVTSAQKNPTAFYLCASSTAAVNEKLFFGSGTQLSVL.

This chain joins TRBV5-1 and TRBJ1-2, with D uncertain. V lost 0 bases to trimming and J lost 4 bases, with 7 bases between them. The germline V gene encodes CDR1 SGHRS and CDR2 YFSETQ. The CDR3 is made up of 13 amino acids. CDR3 DNA sequence: TGCGCCAGCAGCTTGGGGCAGACCTATGGCTACACCTTC. The encoded protein is CASSLGQTYGYTF.

The genes are TRBV14 and TRBJ2-7; D gene ambiguous. With 3 bases removed from V and 6 bases from J, the gap between germline ends came to 9 bases. The CDR3 contains 12 residues. CDR1 and CDR2 from the germline V gene are SGHDN and FVKESK. CDR3 residues: CASSHDGREQYF. In DNA, the CDR3 is TGTGCCAGCAGCCACGACGGACGCGAGCAGTACTTC.

The chain has TRBV4-2 and TRBJ2-2; no clear D gene. This CDR3 region has 14 residues. The ends were cut back, 4 bases at V and 2 bases at J, with 8 bases in the middle. CDR1 and CDR2 from the germline V gene are LGHNA and YNFKEQ. CDR3 residues: CASSLEVNTGELFF. CDR3 bases: TGTGCCAGCAGCCTAGAGGTTAACACCGGGGAGCTGTTTTTT.

Concerning this clone: The junction departs from the called germline gene at one end, perhaps through a read error. The chain is built from TRBV7-7 and TRBJ2-5; weak D call: TRBD1 (6 bases). CDR3 length: 14 amino acids. Germline CDR1 SSHAT, CDR2 FNYEAQ (reference sequence). CDR3 sequence reads: CASSLGAVQETQYF. As DNA, the CDR3 is TGTGCTAGCAGCTTGGGGGCAGTCCAAGAGACCCAGTACTTC.

This chain uses TRBV27 with TRBJ2-3; the D gene is possibly TRBD1 (5 bases). The CDR3 covers 15 residues. Germline V gene lookup returns CDR1 MNHEY and CDR2 SMNVEV (reference sequence). Trimming shortened V by 2 bases and J by 3 bases, and 12 bases separated the two germline ends. The CDR3 nucleotides read TGTGCCAGCAGTTTAGGGCAGGGAATAACAGATACGCAGTATTTT. It yields the protein CASSLGQGITDTQYF.

This clone occurred a few times. This rearrangement joins TRBV9 to TRBJ1-1; D ambiguous. Trimming shortened V by 1 base and J by 0 bases, and 10 bases separated the two germline ends. This CDR3 spans 15 amino acids. Per the germline V gene, CDR1 is SGDLS and CDR2 is YYNGEE. CDR3 nucleotides: TGTGCCAGCAGCGTAATGGACGGTATGAACACTGAAGCTTTCTTT. It yields the protein CASSVMDGMNTEAFF.

The rearrangement uses TRBV4-2 and TRBJ1-2, with D possibly being TRBD1 (5 bases). The length of the CDR3 is 12 residues. The germline V and J ends were trimmed by 0 bases and 10 bases, with 9 bases remaining between them. CDR1 is LGHNA and CDR2 is YNFKEQ in the germline V gene. The CDR3 nucleotides are TGTGCCAGCAGCCAAGATAGGGGACCCTACACCTTC. It codes for CASSQDRGPYTF.

The V gene is TRBV6-1, the J gene TRBJ2-7, with TRBD2 as a possible D gene (7 bases). Trimming removed 0 bases from V and 2 bases from J, with 14 bases in between. Germline V gene lookup returns CDR1 MNHNS and CDR2 SASEGT. This CDR3 comprises 16 residues. In nucleotides, the CDR3 is TGTGCCAGCAGTGAAGCGCTGGTGGGGGGGCCCTACGAGCAGTACTTC. Protein sequence: CASSEALVGGPYEQYF.

This rearrangement joins TRBV14 to TRBJ2-1; 9 positions match TRBD1. The CDR3 consists of 15 residues. V was clipped by 3 bases and J by 8 bases; unmatched bases: 8. From germline, CDR1 is SGHDN and CDR2 FVKESK. The CDR3 DNA follows: TGTGCCAGCAGCCAGAGGGACAGGGCCAGAGATGAGCAGTTCTTC. Its protein product is CASSQRDRARDEQFF. Based on the CDR3 plus reference TRBV14 and TRBJ2-1, the full variable domain is EAGVTQFPSHSVIEKGQTVTLRCDPISGHDNLYWYRRVMGKEIKFLLHFVKESKQDESGMPNNRFLAERTGGTYSTLKVQPAELEDSGVYFCASSQRDRARDEQFFGPGTRLTVL.

V is TRBV18 and J is TRBJ2-5, with D hard to call. The CDR3 runs to 12 residues. V lost 2 bases and J lost 5, with 6 bases in between. Per the germline V gene, CDR1 is KGHSH and CDR2 is LQKENI. CDR3 region: CASSPVLETQYF. The CDR3 coding sequence is TGTGCCAGCTCACCAGTTCTCGAGACCCAGTACTTC.

Sample share makes this clone medium-sized (0.01 to 0.1%). The chain has TRBV27 and TRBJ1-3; D gene unclear. V was shortened by 2 bases and J by 0 bases, with 5 bases between the two germline ends. Germline CDR1 is MNHEY and CDR2 is SMNVEV (reference sequence). The CDR3 has 14 amino acids. The CDR3 sequence is CASSLTVSGNTIYF. The CDR3 region has the DNA TGTGCCAGCAGTTTAACAGTCTCTGGAAACACCATATATTTT.

The chain uses TRBV5-1 and TRBJ1-1; D is possibly TRBD1 (6 bases). The CDR3 is 15 amino acids. Germline CDR1 SGHRS, CDR2 YFSETQ. The V end was cut by 0 bases, the J end by 7 bases, with 16 bases between. The CDR3: CASSLGQGRASEAFF. CDR3 DNA sequence: TGCGCCAGCAGCTTGGGGCAGGGGAGGGCGAGTGAAGCTTTCTTT. Looking up the rest from reference TRBV5-1 and TRBJ1-1 gives the full variable domain: KAGVTQTPRYLIKTRGQQVTLSCSPISGHRSVSWYQQTPGQGLQFLFEYFSETQRNKGNFPGRFSGRQFSNSRSEMNVSTLELGDSALYLCASSLGQGRASEAFFGQGTRLTVV.

This sequence joins TRBV5-1 and TRBJ1-5, with TRBD1 matching 10 bases. J lost 5 bases, V lost 0 bases, and 2 bases had no gene match. Germline values: CDR1 SGHRS, CDR2 YFSETQ. CDR3 length equals 15 residues. The CDR3 here is CASSLDGTGDQPQHF. CDR3 in DNA: TGCGCCAGCAGCTTGGACGGGACAGGGGATCAGCCCCAGCATTTT.

As DNA, the CDR3 is TGCGCCAGCAGTGAAGCATCCCGCACAGATACGCAGTATTTT. This translates into CASSEASRTDTQYF. The chain links TRBV10-1 to TRBJ2-3; D is uncertain. The CDR3 covers 14 residues. Trimming shortened V by 3 bases and J by 1 base, and 8 bases separated the two germline ends. The germline CDR1 and CDR2 sequences are WNHNN and SYGVQD (reference sequence).

The genes are TRBV6-1 and TRBJ1-6, with TRBD1 identical over 9 bases. The CDR3 length is 15 residues. From germline, CDR1 is MNHNS and CDR2 SASEGT. Trimming removed 5 bases from V and 8 bases from J; junction bases left unmatched: 7. CDR3 residues: CASSLTGGGDSPLHF. The CDR3 region has the DNA TGTGCCAGCAGTCTGACAGGGGGAGGGGATTCACCCCTCCACTTT.